This TCR beta chain emerged from a study of identical twins. TCRdb reanalysed the 5' RACE reads using MiXCR and keeps one entry per CDR3 protein. The repertoire holds roughly 720,000 distinct CDR3 sequences, with over 15% as singletons. Per the germline V gene, CDR1 is SEHNR and CDR2 is FQNEAQ (reference sequence). The CDR3 sequence is 10 residues long. V lost 11 bases and J lost 15, with 17 bases in between. These data were likewise used in another study, on T cells expressing NK-cell markers.

This chain connects TRBV7-9 to TRBJ2-1; the D is unclear. The material sequenced was PBMCs. This receptor was obtained from a woman aged 18-30 years in good health. The CDR3 DNA reads TGTGCCTTTGGAACCTACTGGCCGTTCTTC. This translates into CAFGTYWPFF.